This T cell receptor beta chain derives from a study of T-cell memory formation after mild COVID-19. Study-level findings and limits: While clones contracting from day 15 to 85 were balanced between CD4 and CD8, later expanders leaned CD4+. Memory cells collected pre-infection included some clones that later responded, suggesting cross-reactive memory joined.

Points on this clonotype: The target antigen is unknown.

V was clipped by 6 bases and J by 0 bases, with 10 bases between them. The CDR3 contains 13 residues. Germline CDR1 and CDR2: DFQATT and SNEGSKA (reference sequence). cDNA libraries for TCR alpha and TCR beta, carrying sample barcodes and UMIs, came from 5'RACE with constant-segment primers. Each CDR3 protein gets one entry after TCRdb re-called the 5' RACE reads with MiXCR. The repertoire consists of 35,000 to 50,000 distinct CDR3 sequences, with 6% to 7.5% occurring once and the leading ten covering 0.7% to 0.85%. This chain joins TRBV20-1 and TRBJ2-3; D unresolved. The TCR sequence derives from an adult who had mild COVID-19 (a few samples of this study predate the infection). Cell type and time point are not known. Input material: PBMCs or a T cell subset sorted from them (not recorded which). CDR3 nucleotide sequence: TGCAGTGCCGCCGAGACTAGCACAGATACGCAGTATTTT. Protein sequence: CSAAETSTDTQYF.